A single sample gave rise to the 15 T cell receptor beta chains below, sequenced in a study of T cell responses to AZD1222 COVID-19 vaccine. This table comes from immunoSEQ multiplex PCR, and its TCRdb copy is limited to in-frame clones, with some not included. The sample records some 100,000 clones, 85% to 90% being singletons. The source was peripheral blood, collected on day 0 of AZD1222 vaccination. The receptor source for this set is an adult in good health.

The CDR3 loop reads CATRDSNYGYTF. The CDR3 region has the DNA TGTGCCACCCGGGACAGTAACTATGGCTACACCTTC. The chain carries TRBV24-1 and TRBJ1-2; 7 positions match TRBD1. Trimming at V came to 9 bases and at J to 1 base, leaving 1 base not matched to a gene. The germline gives CDR1 KGHDR, CDR2 SFDVKD. This CDR3 spans 12 amino acids.

The gene calls are TRBV7-2 and TRBJ1-6; D may be TRBD1 (5 bases). V was trimmed by 4 bases and J by 9 bases, leaving 13 bases between them. Looked up from germline, CDR1 is SGHTA and CDR2 is FQGNSA. The CDR3 length is 14 residues. This chain's CDR3 is CASSSGTVASPLHF. CDR3 DNA sequence: TGTGCCAGCAGCTCGGGGACGGTAGCTTCACCCCTCCACTTT.

The chain carries TRBV6-5 and TRBJ1-5, with D possibly matching TRBD1 (6 bases). Per the germline V gene, CDR1 is MNHEY and CDR2 is SVGAGI. The ends were cut back, 8 bases at V and 6 bases at J, with 17 bases in the middle. The CDR3 spans 14 residues. The CDR3 DNA reads as TGTGCCAGCGTCCTAGACAGGCCCCCTCAGCCCCAGCATTTT. As protein: CASVLDRPPQPQHF.

The chain uses TRBV2 and TRBJ1-5, with D perhaps TRBD1 (6 bases). The CDR3 spans 15 residues. V was trimmed by 0 bases and J by 9 bases, leaving 15 bases between them. Germline lookup yields CDR1 SNHLY and CDR2 FYNNEI. This CDR3 is CASSEAMTGLSPQHF. The CDR3 DNA follows: TGTGCCAGCAGTGAAGCGATGACAGGACTATCGCCCCAGCATTTT.

The gene calls are TRBV27 and TRBJ1-5; 9 positions match TRBD1. Unmatched junction bases numbered 8, after V lost 8 bases and J lost 0 bases. Germline values: CDR1 MNHEY, CDR2 SMNVEV (reference sequence). The CDR3 consists of 16 residues. This CDR3 is CASRPTGGYSNQPQHF. The CDR3 region has the DNA TGTGCCAGCCGTCCTACAGGGGGCTATAGCAATCAGCCCCAGCATTTT.

The rearrangement joins TRBV6-2 or TRBV6-3 to TRBJ1-1; 9 nucleotides line up with TRBD1. Germline CDR1 MNHEY, CDR2 SVGEGT. The V gene end was trimmed by 5 bases and the J gene end by 0 bases; junction bases not matched to a gene: 10. CDR3 length equals 17 residues. The CDR3 region is CASSQGDRALMNTEAFF. In nucleotides, the CDR3 is TGTGCCAGCAGTCAAGGGGACAGGGCCCTCATGAACACTGAAGCTTTCTTT.

This clone has a single count. The chain has TRBV5-5 and TRBJ1-6, with D hard to call. This CDR3 spans 15 amino acids. Trimming cost V 0 bases and J 3 bases, with 7 bases left between them. Germline lookup yields CDR1 SGHKS and CDR2 YYEKEE (reference sequence). For the CDR3, the DNA is TGTGCCAGCAGCTTGGGACCGAACTATAATTCACCCCTCCACTTT. It encodes CASSLGPNYNSPLHF.

As concerns this clone: Within the sample, other DNA sequences also encode this same CDR3. The gene calls are TRBV28 and TRBJ1-3; D is undetermined. The CDR3 runs to 15 residues. Germline CDR1 reads MDHEN; CDR2 reads SYDVKM. Trimming removed 4 bases at V and 2 bases at J, with 12 bases between. The CDR3 sequence: CASSSPGGAGNTIYF. CDR3 coding DNA: TGTGCCAGCAGTTCCCCGGGCGGAGCTGGAAACACCATATATTTT.

This sequence joins TRBV6-2 or TRBV6-3 and TRBJ2-2; D ambiguous. The CDR3 extends over 12 amino acids. Germline V lookup: CDR1 MNHEY, CDR2 SVGEGT. V dropped 6 bases and J dropped 6 bases, with 8 bases sitting between them. The CDR3 loop is CASSRDAGELFF. The CDR3 region has the DNA TGTGCCAGCAGCCGAGATGCCGGGGAGCTGTTTTTT.

V usage is TRBV4-2 and J usage is TRBJ2-1; tentatively, D is TRBD2 (6 bases). Looked up from germline, CDR1 is LGHNA and CDR2 is YNFKEQ. CDR3 size: 17 residues. V was cut by 0 bases and J by 3 bases, with 15 bases left in between. CDR3 sequence reads: CASSQDGGIVFYNEQFF. The DNA for the CDR3 is TGTGCCAGCAGCCAAGATGGGGGGATCGTTTTCTACAATGAGCAGTTCTTC.

The chain couples TRBV25-1 to TRBJ1-3; D ambiguous. Germline values: CDR1 MGHDK, CDR2 SYGVNS. This CDR3 region has 12 residues. The ends were cut back, 4 bases at V and 2 bases at J, with 3 bases in the middle. The CDR3: CASSVTGNTIYF. Written as DNA, the CDR3 is TGTGCCAGCAGTGTAACTGGAAACACCATATATTTT.

This sequence joins TRBV15 and TRBJ2-7; D gene uncertain. The V end was cut by 1 base, the J end by 2 bases, with 9 bases between. Germline CDR1 reads LNHNV; CDR2 reads YYDKDF (reference sequence). The CDR3 consists of 14 residues. CDR3 residues: CATSRGPGPYEQYF. CDR3 DNA: TGTGCCACCAGCAGAGGCCCTGGACCCTACGAGCAGTACTTC.

The chain joins TRBV28 to TRBJ1-5, with 7 bases fitting TRBD1. The J segment lost 6 bases and the V segment lost 1 base, leaving 3 bases of the junction unmatched. CDR1 and CDR2 (germline): MDHEN, SYDVKM. CDR3 size: 14 residues. This chain's CDR3 is CASSLSGGLQPQHF. CDR3 DNA: TGTGCCAGCAGTTTATCAGGGGGGCTTCAGCCCCAGCATTTT. The variable domain in full, completed from reference TRBV28 and TRBJ1-5, reads DVKVTQSSRYLVKRTGEKVFLECVQDMDHENMFWYRQDPGLGLRLIYFSYDVKMKEKGDIPEGYSVSREKKERFSLILESASTNQTSMYLCASSLSGGLQPQHFGDGTRLSIL.

The rearrangement joins TRBV4-2 to TRBJ1-2; tentatively, D is TRBD1 (6 bases). V lost 3 bases to trimming and J lost 4 bases, with 18 bases between them. The germline V gene has CDR1 LGHNA and CDR2 YNFKEQ. CDR3 length equals 16 residues. The CDR3 coding sequence is TGTGCCAGCAGCCATGGAATAGGGAGGGGGGCCTATGGCTACACCTTC. As protein: CASSHGIGRGAYGYTF.

The V call is TRBV7-9, the J call TRBJ1-1; possible D gene TRBD1, 5 bases. V lost 1 base, J lost 11 bases, and 17 bases lay in between. The CDR3 loop spans 14 amino acids. Germline CDR1 is SEHNR and CDR2 is FQNEAQ (reference sequence). The CDR3 sequence is CASSLGTQRVDAFF. CDR3 sequence (DNA): TGTGCCAGCAGCTTAGGGACACAGAGGGTAGACGCTTTCTTT.